Each of the 4 T cell receptor beta chains below was sequenced from the same sample in a study of OX40 agonist ivuxolimab in advanced cancers. The table came from immunoSEQ multiplex PCR; TCRdb's copy has only in-frame clones and leaves some out. The data contain approximately 54,000 clones, approximately 90% of them singletons. The sequences come from CD4+ or CD8+ T cells sorted from blood, collected in a trial of the OX40 agonist ivuxolimab. These receptors came from an adult with an advanced solid tumor such as melanoma, head and neck, liver or kidney cancer.

V and J are TRBV27 and TRBJ1-1, with TRBD1 matching 7 bases. The CDR3 runs 15 residues. Germline trimming cut 5 bases from V and 0 bases from J; bases unmatched to any gene: 6. Germline values: CDR1 MNHEY, CDR2 SMNVEV (reference sequence). Here the CDR3 DNA reads TGTGCCAGCAGTGACCGACAGGGTGTGAACACTGAAGCTTTCTTT. This gives the protein CASSDRQGVNTEAFF.

This rearrangement joins TRBV5-6 to TRBJ2-5; TRBD1 is a possible D gene (5 bases). This CDR3 spans 15 amino acids. Germline lookup yields CDR1 SGHDT and CDR2 YYEEEE. The germline V and J ends were trimmed by 3 bases and 5 bases, with 17 bases remaining between them. Written as DNA, the CDR3 is TGTGCCAGCAGCTCTCGAGGTTTCAGGGTGGAGACCCAGTACTTC. This translates into CASSSRGFRVETQYF.

This chain uses TRBV28 with TRBJ2-1, with 7 positions matching TRBD1. The ends lost 6 bases at V and 2 bases at J; junction bases unmatched: 19. Per germline, CDR1 MDHEN and CDR2 SYDVKM. The CDR3 is 19 amino acids. The CDR3 DNA follows: TGTGCCAGCAGGCGGACAGGTTGGACCGAAAGGGGAACCTACAATGAGCAGTTCTTC. Translation gives CASRRTGWTERGTYNEQFF.

The rearrangement uses TRBV7-3 and TRBJ2-1, with a weak D call TRBD1 (5 bases). Germline V gives CDR1 SGHTA, CDR2 FQGTGA. V was pared by 1 base and J by 2 bases, with 6 bases between. The CDR3 contains 14 residues. CDR3 sequence reads: CASSLIGAYNEQFF. DNA for the CDR3: TGTGCCAGCAGCTTAATAGGGGCCTACAATGAGCAGTTCTTC.